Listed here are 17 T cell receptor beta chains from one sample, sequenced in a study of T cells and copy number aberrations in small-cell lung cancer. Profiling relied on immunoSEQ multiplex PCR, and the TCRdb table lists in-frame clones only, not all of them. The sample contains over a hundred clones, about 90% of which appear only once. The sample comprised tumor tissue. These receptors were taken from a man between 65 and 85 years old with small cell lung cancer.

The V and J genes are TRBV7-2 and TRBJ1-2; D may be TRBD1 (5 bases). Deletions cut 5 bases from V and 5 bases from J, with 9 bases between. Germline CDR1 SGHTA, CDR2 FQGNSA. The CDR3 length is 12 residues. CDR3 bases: TGTGCCAGCAGCCTTGACAGATATGGCTACACCTTC. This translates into CASSLDRYGYTF. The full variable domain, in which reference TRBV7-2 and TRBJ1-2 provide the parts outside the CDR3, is GAGVSQSPSNKVTEKGKDVELRCDPISGHTALYWYRQSLGQGLEFLIYFQGNSAPDKSGLPSDRFSAERTGGSVSTLTIQRTQQEDSAVYLCASSLDRYGYTFGSGTRLTVV.

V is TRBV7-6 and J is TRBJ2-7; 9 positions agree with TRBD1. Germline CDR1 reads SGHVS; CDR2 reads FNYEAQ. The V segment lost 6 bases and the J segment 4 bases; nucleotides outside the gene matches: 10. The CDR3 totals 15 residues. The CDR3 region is CASSLPGQGIYEQYF. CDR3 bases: TGTGCCAGCAGTCTCCCGGGACAGGGCATATACGAGCAGTACTTC.

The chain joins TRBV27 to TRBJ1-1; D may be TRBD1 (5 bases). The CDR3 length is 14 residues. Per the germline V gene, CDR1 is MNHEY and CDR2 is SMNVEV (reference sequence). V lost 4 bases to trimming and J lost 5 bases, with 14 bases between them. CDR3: CASSWGPSRTEAFF. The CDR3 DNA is TGTGCCAGCAGTTGGGGCCCCTCAAGGACTGAAGCTTTCTTT.

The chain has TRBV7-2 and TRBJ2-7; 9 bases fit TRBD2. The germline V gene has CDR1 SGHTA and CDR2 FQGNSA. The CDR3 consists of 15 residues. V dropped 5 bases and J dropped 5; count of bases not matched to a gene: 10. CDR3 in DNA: TGTGCCAGCAGCCGAAGCTGGCGGGAGGGCGACGAGCAGTACTTC. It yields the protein CASSRSWREGDEQYF.

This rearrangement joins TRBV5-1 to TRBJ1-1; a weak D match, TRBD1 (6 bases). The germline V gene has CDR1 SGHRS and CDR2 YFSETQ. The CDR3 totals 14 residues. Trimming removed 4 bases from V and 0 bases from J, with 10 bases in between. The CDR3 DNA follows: TGCGCCAGCAGCCTTACAGGGATGAACACTGAAGCTTTCTTT. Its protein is CASSLTGMNTEAFF.

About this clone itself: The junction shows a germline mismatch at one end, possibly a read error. In nucleotides, the CDR3 is TGTGCTAGCAGCAAGAACCGCTACAATGAGCAGTTCTTC. It yields the protein CASSKNRYNEQFF. The chain employs TRBV7-7 and TRBJ2-1; D is uncertain. Per germline, CDR1 SSHAT and CDR2 FNYEAQ (reference sequence). CDR3 size: 13 residues.

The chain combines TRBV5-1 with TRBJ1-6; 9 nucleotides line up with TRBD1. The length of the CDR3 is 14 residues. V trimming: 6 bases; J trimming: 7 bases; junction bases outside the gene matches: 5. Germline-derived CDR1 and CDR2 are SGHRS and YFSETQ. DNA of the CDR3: TGCGCCAGCAACCCCGGGACAGGGAATTCACCCCTCCACTTT. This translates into CASNPGTGNSPLHF.

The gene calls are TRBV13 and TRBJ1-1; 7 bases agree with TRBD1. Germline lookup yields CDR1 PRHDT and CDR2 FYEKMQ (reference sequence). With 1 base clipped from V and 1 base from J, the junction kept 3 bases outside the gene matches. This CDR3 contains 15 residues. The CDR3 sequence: CASSLDSGGNTEAFF. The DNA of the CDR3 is TGTGCCAGCAGCTTAGATTCAGGGGGGAACACTGAAGCTTTCTTT.

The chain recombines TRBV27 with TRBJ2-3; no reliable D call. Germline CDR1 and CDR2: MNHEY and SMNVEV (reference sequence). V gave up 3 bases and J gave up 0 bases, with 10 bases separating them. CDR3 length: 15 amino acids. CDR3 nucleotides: TGTGCCAGCAGTTTCCAACATACTAGCACAGATACGCAGTATTTT. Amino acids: CASSFQHTSTDTQYF.

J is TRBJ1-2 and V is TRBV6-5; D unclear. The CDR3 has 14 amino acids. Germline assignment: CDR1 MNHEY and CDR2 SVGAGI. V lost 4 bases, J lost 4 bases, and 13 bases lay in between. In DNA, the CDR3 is TGTGCCAGCAGTTCCAAGTTAGGACCCTATGGCTACACCTTC. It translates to CASSSKLGPYGYTF.

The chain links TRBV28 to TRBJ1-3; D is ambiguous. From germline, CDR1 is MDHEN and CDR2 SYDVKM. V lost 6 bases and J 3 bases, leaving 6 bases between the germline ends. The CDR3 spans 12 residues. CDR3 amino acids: CASSQFGNTIYF. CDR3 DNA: TGTGCCAGCAGCCAATTTGGAAACACCATATATTTT.

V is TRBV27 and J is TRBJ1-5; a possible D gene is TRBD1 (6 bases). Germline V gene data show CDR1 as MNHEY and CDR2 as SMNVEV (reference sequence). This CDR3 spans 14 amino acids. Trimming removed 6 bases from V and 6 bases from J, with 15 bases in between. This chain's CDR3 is CASRFRGLGQPQHF. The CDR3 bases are TGTGCCAGCAGATTCAGGGGTTTGGGTCAGCCCCAGCATTTT.

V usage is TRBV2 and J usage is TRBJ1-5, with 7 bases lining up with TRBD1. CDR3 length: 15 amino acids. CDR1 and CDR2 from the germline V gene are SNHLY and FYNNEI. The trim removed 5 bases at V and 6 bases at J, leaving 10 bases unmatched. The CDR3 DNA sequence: TGTGCCAGCAGTCGGGACAGTACGGGGGTTCAGCCCCAGCATTTT. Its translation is CASSRDSTGVQPQHF. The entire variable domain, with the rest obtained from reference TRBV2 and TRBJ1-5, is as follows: EPEVTQTPSHQVTQMGQEVILRCVPISNHLYFYWYRQILGQKVEFLVSFYNNEISEKSEIFDDQFSVERPDGSNFTLKIRSTKLEDSAMYFCASSRDSTGVQPQHFGDGTRLSIL.

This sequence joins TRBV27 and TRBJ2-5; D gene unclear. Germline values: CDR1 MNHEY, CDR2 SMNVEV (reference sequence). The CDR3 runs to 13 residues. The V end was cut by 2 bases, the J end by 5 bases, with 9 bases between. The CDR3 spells CASSLPNAETQYF. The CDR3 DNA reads TGTGCCAGCAGTTTACCGAATGCGGAGACCCAGTACTTC.

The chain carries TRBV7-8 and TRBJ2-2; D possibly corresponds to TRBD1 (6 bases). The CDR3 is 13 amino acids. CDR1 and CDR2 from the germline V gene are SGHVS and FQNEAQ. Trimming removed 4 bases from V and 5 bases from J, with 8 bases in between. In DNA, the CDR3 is TGTGCCAGCAGCTCAGGGGTGACCGGGGAGCTGTTTTTT. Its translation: CASSSGVTGELFF.

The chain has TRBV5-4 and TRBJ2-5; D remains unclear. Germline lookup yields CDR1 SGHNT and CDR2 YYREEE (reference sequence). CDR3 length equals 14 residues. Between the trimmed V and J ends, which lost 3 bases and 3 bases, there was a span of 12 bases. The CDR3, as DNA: TGTGCCAGCAGCTCGTGGAACAATAAAGAGACCCAGTACTTC. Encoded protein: CASSSWNNKETQYF.

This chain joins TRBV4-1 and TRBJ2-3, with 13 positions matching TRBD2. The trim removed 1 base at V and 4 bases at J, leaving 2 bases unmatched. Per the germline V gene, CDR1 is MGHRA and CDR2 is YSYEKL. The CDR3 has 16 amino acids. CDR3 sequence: CASSQAGTSGADTQYF. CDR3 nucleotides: TGCGCCAGCAGCCAAGCCGGGACTAGCGGGGCAGATACGCAGTATTTT.